This TCR beta chain stems from a study of blood T cell repertoires in COVID-19. Whole-study context: Recovered status in Cohort 3 required two negative PCRs, clearance, or symptom resolution. In each case, the material was cDNA or gDNA derived from T cells, B-cell-depleted T cells, or PBMCs. The samples span acute and convalescent COVID-19 from the United States, Italy and Spain.

Clinical history reported by participants formed the basis on which cohorts were assigned. The data were produced by immunoSEQ multiplex PCR, yet TCRdb's version contains in-frame clones alone and is incomplete. The table records around 200,000 clones, 80% to 90% of them present only once. Trimming removed 0 bases from V and 8 bases from J, with 9 bases in between. The CDR3 spans 14 residues. Germline V lookup: CDR1 SGDLS, CDR2 YYNGEE. The sample was PBMCs or T cells enriched from blood (not recorded which). The TCR was taken from a woman aged 50 to 60 in a cohort exposed to, infected with or recovered from COVID-19 (not recorded which). The chain is built from TRBV9 and TRBJ1-6; no clear D gene. CDR3 sequence reads: CASSVEAYYSPLHF. For the CDR3, the DNA is TGTGCCAGCAGCGTAGAAGCGTATTATTCACCCCTCCACTTT.